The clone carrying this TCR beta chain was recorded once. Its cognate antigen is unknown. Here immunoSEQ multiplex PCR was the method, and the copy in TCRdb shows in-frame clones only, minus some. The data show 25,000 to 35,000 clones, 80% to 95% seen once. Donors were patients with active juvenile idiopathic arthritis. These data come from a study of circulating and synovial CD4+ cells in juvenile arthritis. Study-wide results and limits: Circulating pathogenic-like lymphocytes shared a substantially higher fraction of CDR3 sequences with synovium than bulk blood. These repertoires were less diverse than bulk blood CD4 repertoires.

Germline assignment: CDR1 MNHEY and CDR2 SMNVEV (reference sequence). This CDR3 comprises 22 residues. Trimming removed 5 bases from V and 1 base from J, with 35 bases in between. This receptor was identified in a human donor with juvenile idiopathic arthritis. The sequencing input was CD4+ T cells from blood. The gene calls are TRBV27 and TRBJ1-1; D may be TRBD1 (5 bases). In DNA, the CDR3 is TGTGCCAGCAGTCCCGATTTCGGGCGTTGGGGGGGGGTAAAGGAGGGGAACACTGAAGCTTTCTTT. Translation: CASSPDFGRWGGVKEGNTEAFF.